A selection of T cell receptor beta chains follows, all from one sample in a study of cytomegalovirus exposure and HLA in healthy donors. Sequencing used immunoSEQ multiplex PCR; TCRdb keeps in-frame clones, though not all of them. The table has 150,000 to 200,000 clones, about 83% seen once. Sequences were obtained from PBMCs. The origin of the receptors is a woman under 30 in good health and CMV-seronegative. The CDR3 runs from the conserved cysteine through the conserved F or W. The order of the fields is J gene, D gene, CDR3 length, clone size, V gene, CDR3 protein, CDR3 DNA. The D gene is left open where the match is weak. Size tells how often a clone was seen (once, few, many) or the class of an expanded clone, and some rows leave it out.

>TRBJ1-5|-|16|-|TRBV2
CASSELEGYSNQPQHF
TGTGCCAGCAGTGAATTGGAGGGCTATAGCAATCAGCCCCAGCATTTT
>TRBJ1-1|-|14|-|TRBV15
CATSREKGHTEAFF
TGTGCCACCAGCAGAGAGAAGGGGCACACTGAAGCTTTCTTT
>TRBJ2-1|TRBD2|17|-|TRBV5-1
CASSLDSAGNTYNEQFF
TGCGCCAGCAGCTTGGACTCAGCGGGGAACACCTACAATGAGCAGTTCTTC
>TRBJ2-5|-|16|-|TRBV6-1
CASSEGLWSGRETQYF
TGTGCCAGCAGTGAAGGTCTTTGGTCAGGGCGGGAGACCCAGTACTTC
>TRBJ2-4|TRBD1|16|-|TRBV7-9
CASSPWTGAIVDIQYF
TGTGCCAGCAGCCCCTGGACAGGGGCGATTGTTGACATTCAGTACTTC
>TRBJ1-6|-|15|-|TRBV5-8
CASSLVRGFNSPLHF
TGTGCCAGCAGCTTGGTTCGGGGTTTTAATTCACCCCTCCACTTT
>TRBJ2-6|-|17|-|TRBV30
CAWSLDRGQPGANVLTF
TGTGCCTGGAGTCTGGATAGGGGTCAGCCTGGGGCCAACGTCCTGACTTTC
>TRBJ1-2|-|16|-|TRBV10-1
CASSESRGGFGYGYTF
TGCGCCAGCAGTGAGTCCCGCGGAGGGTTTGGCTATGGCTACACCTTC
>TRBJ1-1|-|14|-|TRBV6-5
CASSVQGINTEAFF
TGTGCCAGCAGTGTACAGGGCATCAACACTGAAGCTTTCTTT
>TRBJ2-7|TRBD1|15|-|TRBV5-1
CASSLGGTGWYEQYF
TGCGCCAGCAGCTTGGGAGGGACAGGGTGGTACGAGCAGTACTTC
>TRBJ2-5|-|15|-|TRBV2
CASSERQTSTGTQYF
TGTGCCAGCAGTGAGAGGCAGACCTCTACGGGTACCCAGTACTTC
>TRBJ1-6|TRBD1|17|few|TRBV30
CAWRTNIGTGDNSPLHF
TGTGCCTGGAGGACGAATATCGGGACAGGGGATAATTCACCCCTCCACTTT
>TRBJ2-7|TRBD1|14|-|TRBV10-2
CASSRTGQGYEQYF
TGCGCCAGCAGTAGGACAGGCCAAGGCTACGAGCAGTACTTC
>TRBJ1-1|TRBD1|14|-|TRBV10-1
CASRGITGGTEAFF
TGCGCCAGCAGAGGGATTACAGGGGGAACTGAAGCTTTCTTT
>TRBJ2-7|-|12|once|TRBV18
CASSSPTYEQYF
TGTGCCAGCTCATCCCCAACCTACGAGCAGTACTTC
>TRBJ2-5|-|16|once|TRBV7-8
CASSFSRLFFQETQYF
TGTGCCAGCAGCTTCTCCAGACTTTTTTTCCAAGAGACCCAGTACTTC
>TRBJ2-2|TRBD1|17|-|TRBV5-1
CASSYYRDRGNTGELFF
TGCGCCAGCAGCTACTACCGGGACAGGGGAAACACCGGGGAGCTGTTTTTT
>TRBJ2-1|-|15|once|TRBV27
CASSYVRVTYNEQFF
TGTGCCAGCAGTTACGTCAGGGTGACCTACAATGAGCAGTTCTTC
>TRBJ2-3|-|14|-|TRBV18
CASSPPQLTDTQYF
TGTGCCAGCTCACCACCACAGCTTACAGATACGCAGTATTTT
>TRBJ2-2|TRBD2|20|once|TRBV5-1
CASSLPGTSGRLLRAGELFF
TGCGCCAGCAGCTTACCCGGGACTAGCGGGAGGCTTCTGCGGGCCGGGGAGCTGTTTTTT
>TRBJ2-2|-|13|-|TRBV7-3
CASSGYHTGELFF
TGTGCCAGCTCCGGTTACCACACCGGGGAGCTGTTTTTT
>TRBJ2-1|TRBD2|16|once|TRBV25-1
CASSELVSGGYNEQFF
TGTGCCAGCAGTGAATTGGTTAGCGGGGGGTACAATGAGCAGTTCTTC
>TRBJ2-2|-|16|once|TRBV6-4
CASSDSQGSFAGELFF
TGTGCCAGCAGTGACAGTCAGGGGAGTTTCGCCGGGGAGCTGTTTTTT
>TRBJ2-5|TRBD2|15|-|TRBV10-1
CASRGGRATQETQYF
TGCGCCAGCAGGGGTGGGAGGGCCACTCAAGAGACCCAGTACTTC
>TRBJ2-1|TRBD2|15|-|TRBV9
CASSTGTSADNEQFF
TGTGCCAGCAGCACTGGGACTAGCGCGGACAATGAGCAGTTCTTC
>TRBJ2-1|TRBD1|15|-|TRBV9
CASSVAGTGTDEQFF
TGTGCCAGCAGCGTAGCTGGGACAGGGACCGATGAGCAGTTCTTC
>TRBJ2-2|-|17|-|TRBV7-9
CASSSSGGTENTGELFF
TGTGCCAGCAGCTCCTCGGGGGGGACAGAGAACACCGGGGAGCTGTTTTTT